This T cell receptor (beta chain) is from a study of spatial heterogeneity in lung cancer. Overall study: Two to three years after resection was the median timing of the follow-up PBMC samples, which were sequenced when available.

CDR3 length equals 15 residues. In germline, CDR1 is LGHDT, CDR2 YNNKEL (reference sequence). The junction had 6 bases not matched to a gene; V was cut back by 4 bases and J by 1 base. MiXCR was run by TCRdb on the 5' RACE reads, yielding one entry per CDR3 protein. Of approximately 70,000 distinct CDR3 sequences listed, about 9.5% are singletons. Documented time point: blood at routine non-recurrence follow-up after resection. Unsorted whole RNA from tumor, nontumor lung or frozen PBMC underwent sequencing. This rearrangement joins TRBV3-1 to TRBJ2-5, with 7 bases identical to TRBD2. This receptor was obtained from a female donor with early-stage non-small cell lung cancer. The source material was PBMCs, sampled at follow-up. The chain's CDR3 is CASSLVGEGQETQYF. In DNA form, the CDR3 reads TGTGCCAGCAGCCTTGTAGGGGAGGGCCAAGAGACCCAGTACTTC.